These 26 T cell receptor beta chains share one sample of origin, sequenced in a study of blood T cell repertoires in COVID-19. Libraries were prepared by immunoSEQ multiplex PCR; TCRdb keeps only in-frame clonotypes and omits some of them. There are roughly 500,000 clones in the sample; over 75% occur only once, and roughly 1.9% lies in the top ten. What was sequenced was PBMCs or T cells enriched from blood (not recorded which). Receptor source: a middle-aged woman who had recovered from COVID-19.

This chain links TRBV7-6 with TRBJ1-1; possible D gene TRBD1, 5 bases. The CDR3 is 13 amino acids. Germline V gene data show CDR1 as SGHVS and CDR2 as FNYEAQ. Trimming shortened V by 5 bases and J by 6 bases, and 13 bases separated the two germline ends. CDR3 amino acids: CASSPGGDAEAFF. The CDR3 DNA follows: TGTGCCAGCAGCCCCGGGGGTGACGCTGAAGCTTTCTTT.

This clone was counted only a few times. The V and J genes are TRBV19 and TRBJ1-6, with D possibly matching TRBD1 (5 bases). Deletions cut 3 bases from V and 5 bases from J, with 8 bases between. The length of the CDR3 is 14 residues. Germline CDR1 is LNHDA and CDR2 is SQIVND (reference sequence). DNA of the CDR3: TGTGCCAGTAGTATGACAGTTAATAATTCACCCCTCCACTTT. It specifies CASSMTVNNSPLHF.

V usage is TRBV6-5 and J usage is TRBJ2-5; tentatively, D is TRBD1 (6 bases). V lost 5 bases and J 14 bases, leaving 15 bases between the germline ends. CDR3 length: 11 amino acids. The germline V gene encodes CDR1 MNHEY and CDR2 SVGAGI. The CDR3 sequence: CASSHGQGSYF. CDR3 coding DNA: TGTGCCAGCAGTCACGGGCAGGGGAGTTACTTC.

This chain uses TRBV30 with TRBJ1-5; no clear D. Germline lookup yields CDR1 GTSNPN and CDR2 SVGIG (reference sequence). The V end lost 0 bases, the J end lost 4 bases, and 7 bases lay between the germline ends. This CDR3 region has 13 residues. This CDR3 reads CAWSVQRNQPQHF. In DNA, the CDR3 is TGTGCCTGGAGTGTACAGAGAAATCAGCCCCAGCATTTT.

V is TRBV30 and J is TRBJ2-1; TRBD2 aligns across 8 bases. Germline V gene data show CDR1 as GTSNPN and CDR2 as SVGIG (reference sequence). J gave up 3 bases and V 0 bases, and 4 bases lay outside the gene matches. CDR3 size: 15 residues. The CDR3 DNA follows: TGTGCCTGGAGTGTCGTCCTAGCGGGCTACAATGAGCAGTTCTTC. Translating it yields CAWSVVLAGYNEQFF. Based on the CDR3 plus reference TRBV30 and TRBJ2-1, the full variable domain is SQTIHQWPATLVQPVGSPLSLECTVEGTSNPNLYWYRQAAGRGLQLLFYSVGIGQISSEVPQNLSASRPQDRQFILSSKKLLLSDSGFYLCAWSVVLAGYNEQFFGPGTRLTVL.

This chain connects TRBV4-1 to TRBJ1-1, with D tentatively TRBD1 (6 bases). Germline V gene data show CDR1 as MGHRA and CDR2 as YSYEKL. V lost 1 base to trimming and J lost 9 bases, with 18 bases between them. The CDR3 consists of 15 residues. The CDR3 here is CASSQVRQDSSQAFF. The CDR3 coding sequence is TGCGCCAGCAGCCAAGTTCGGCAGGACAGCTCTCAAGCTTTCTTT.

The chain couples TRBV19 to TRBJ2-1; 10 bases fit TRBD2. The V gene end was trimmed by 5 bases and the J gene end by 0 bases; junction bases not matched to a gene: 13. Germline CDR1 is LNHDA and CDR2 is SQIVND (reference sequence). This CDR3 contains 19 residues. The CDR3 nucleotides read TGTGCCAGTAGTCACCCTAGCGGGAGATCCCAGGGCTCCTACAATGAGCAGTTCTTC. This encodes CASSHPSGRSQGSYNEQFF.

This chain uses TRBV29-1 with TRBJ2-5; 7 bases line up with TRBD1. CDR3 length: 13 amino acids. Germline V gene lookup returns CDR1 SQVTM and CDR2 ANQGSEA. V trimming: 7 bases; J trimming: 5 bases; junction bases outside the gene matches: 10. The CDR3 DNA is TGCAGCGGAGAAGACAGGGTGGGGGAGACCCAGTACTTC. Protein product: CSGEDRVGETQYF.

The chain combines TRBV18 with TRBJ1-6; 8 bases map to TRBD1. Germline V gives CDR1 KGHSH, CDR2 LQKENI. This CDR3 has 14 residues. The trim removed 3 bases at V and 8 bases at J, leaving 3 bases unmatched. In DNA, the CDR3 is TGTGCCAGCTCACCGACAGGGGCGGATTCACCCCTCCACTTT. Translating it yields CASSPTGADSPLHF.

The J gene is TRBJ1-2, the V gene TRBV7-9; 11 nucleotides agree with TRBD1. CDR1 is SEHNR and CDR2 is FQNEAQ in the germline V gene (reference sequence). Unmatched junction bases numbered 5, after V lost 4 bases and J lost 7 bases. The CDR3 covers 14 residues. Here the CDR3 DNA reads TGTGCCAGCAGCTACCAGGGGACAGGGGGTGGCTACACCTTC. It specifies CASSYQGTGGGYTF.

This sequence joins TRBV27 and TRBJ1-5; TRBD1 might be the D (5 bases). This CDR3 is built from 14 residues. The germline gives CDR1 MNHEY, CDR2 SMNVEV (reference sequence). V shed 6 bases and J shed 2 bases, with 11 bases lying between them. Here the CDR3 DNA reads TGTGCCAGCAGGGGGGGGACGGGCAATCAGCCCCAGCATTTT. It yields the protein CASRGGTGNQPQHF.

The rearrangement links TRBV7-6 to TRBJ2-1; TRBD2 agrees at 8 bases. CDR3 length: 14 residues. The germline V gene has CDR1 SGHVS and CDR2 FNYEAQ. Trimming cost V 3 bases and J 7 bases; bases outside gene matches: 5. CDR3 residues: CASSFAGTRNEQFF. The CDR3 DNA reads TGTGCCAGCAGCTTCGCCGGGACTAGAAATGAGCAGTTCTTC.

V and J are TRBV4-3 and TRBJ2-1; 11 bases fit TRBD2. The ends lost 4 bases at V and 0 bases at J; junction bases unmatched: 5. Germline CDR1 LGHNA, CDR2 YSLEER. The CDR3 is 17 amino acids. In nucleotides, the CDR3 is TGCGCCAGCAGCCGCGGACTAGCGGGCCTCTCCTACAATGAGCAGTTCTTC. It encodes CASSRGLAGLSYNEQFF.

The sample holds one count of this clone. This rearrangement joins TRBV28 to TRBJ2-2; the D gene is possibly TRBD1 (5 bases). The germline gives CDR1 MDHEN, CDR2 SYDVKM. Trimming stripped 3 bases from V and 2 bases from J, with 16 bases between. The CDR3 loop spans 17 amino acids. CDR3 sequence reads: CASSFSWGRGNTGELFF. CDR3 coding DNA: TGTGCCAGCAGTTTTAGTTGGGGAAGGGGAAACACCGGGGAGCTGTTTTTT.

The CDR3 coding sequence is TGTGCCAGCAGCTTCAAGGGGGTGCGCGGCAATCAGCCCCAGCATTTT. Its translation is CASSFKGVRGNQPQHF. This rearrangement joins TRBV7-2 to TRBJ1-5; D may be TRBD1 (6 bases). Germline values: CDR1 SGHTA, CDR2 FQGNSA. The CDR3 has 16 residues. The V end was cut by 3 bases, the J end by 2 bases, with 14 bases between.

The CDR3 here is CASSRPGTGGNIQYF. In DNA, the CDR3 is TGTGCCAGTAGTCGGCCCGGGACCGGGGGGAACATTCAGTACTTC. The rearrangement uses TRBV19 and TRBJ2-4, with 7 bases lining up with TRBD2. Germline V gene lookup returns CDR1 LNHDA and CDR2 SQIVND (reference sequence). There are 15 residues in the CDR3. V lost 5 bases, J lost 7 bases, and 11 bases stayed unmatched.

This clone was seen only a few times. The genes are TRBV27 and TRBJ1-2; 8 nucleotides agree with TRBD1. CDR1 MNHEY and CDR2 SMNVEV come from the germline V gene (reference sequence). V lost 5 bases to trimming and J lost 3 bases; unmatched junction nucleotides: 5. This CDR3 is built from 14 residues. In nucleotides, the CDR3 is TGTGCCAGCAGTCCCGGACAGGGACACTATGGCTACACCTTC. Translated, it gives CASSPGQGHYGYTF.

This chain connects TRBV28 to TRBJ1-2; D call uncertain. Germline V lookup: CDR1 MDHEN, CDR2 SYDVKM. Trimming stripped 6 bases from V and 2 bases from J, with 10 bases between. The CDR3 has 13 residues. The CDR3 loop is CASRNDMNYGYTF. The CDR3, as DNA: TGTGCCAGCAGAAACGACATGAACTATGGCTACACCTTC.

The chain couples TRBV4-1 to TRBJ1-5; weak D call: TRBD1 (5 bases). Germline CDR1 and CDR2: MGHRA and YSYEKL. Trimming took off 0 bases at V and 6 bases at J, with 18 bases between the two ends. The CDR3 totals 17 residues. The CDR3 coding sequence is TGCGCCAGCAGCCAAGATAGAAATATGGGGGAGGTTCAGCCCCAGCATTTT. Encoded protein: CASSQDRNMGEVQPQHF.

The J gene is TRBJ1-2, the V gene TRBV6-2 or TRBV6-3; D is undetermined. The CDR3 has 13 amino acids. V lost 2 bases to trimming and J lost 7 bases, with 11 bases between them. Germline assignment: CDR1 MNHEY and CDR2 SVGEGT. CDR3 in amino acids: CASSYVGIAGYTF. CDR3 DNA: TGTGCCAGCAGTTACGTCGGGATCGCTGGCTACACCTTC.

The chain uses TRBV7-8 and TRBJ2-7, with 7 nucleotides matching TRBD2. V lost 10 bases and J lost 2; bases outside the gene matches: 8. This CDR3 spans 13 amino acids. The germline V gene has CDR1 SGHVS and CDR2 FQNEAQ. CDR3 coding DNA: TGTGCCACCTCCCCGGGACTACCCTACGAGCAGTACTTC. It specifies CATSPGLPYEQYF.

This clone was seen only once. This chain uses TRBV13 with TRBJ1-1, with D possibly being TRBD1 (5 bases). The CDR3 runs 13 residues. CDR1 PRHDT and CDR2 FYEKMQ come from the germline V gene (reference sequence). V lost 0 bases and J lost 5, with 7 bases in between. CDR3 amino acids: CASSLGTETEAFF. The CDR3 coding sequence is TGTGCCAGCAGCTTAGGGACAGAAACTGAAGCTTTCTTT.

J is TRBJ1-2 and V is TRBV14; D call uncertain. V lost 1 base and J lost 6, with 12 bases in between. The CDR3 covers 14 residues. CDR1 SGHDN and CDR2 FVKESK come from the germline V gene. This CDR3 reads CASSQVGRVHGYTF. CDR3 nucleotides: TGTGCCAGCAGCCAAGTCGGGAGGGTCCATGGCTACACCTTC.

This chain uses TRBV19 with TRBJ1-2; 8 bases align to TRBD1. Germline V CDR1 and CDR2: LNHDA, SQIVND (reference sequence). Trimming cost V 3 bases and J 5 bases; bases outside gene matches: 8. The CDR3 consists of 15 residues. CDR3 residues: CASSIAQGQGYGYTF. The CDR3 DNA sequence: TGTGCCAGTAGTATCGCCCAAGGACAGGGTTATGGCTACACCTTC. The variable domain in full, completed from reference TRBV19 and TRBJ1-2, reads DGGITQSPKYLFRKEGQNVTLSCEQNLNHDAMYWYRQDPGQGLRLIYYSQIVNDFQKGDIAEGYSVSREKKESFPLTVTSAQKNPTAFYLCASSIAQGQGYGYTFGSGTRLTVV.

This chain uses TRBV5-1 with TRBJ1-1; perhaps TRBD1 as D (6 bases). This CDR3 region has 15 residues. Trimming took 0 bases from V and 7 from J, leaving 16 bases between them. Germline lookup yields CDR1 SGHRS and CDR2 YFSETQ. CDR3 loop: CASSLGQGRDGEAFF. The CDR3 coding sequence is TGCGCCAGCAGCTTGGGGCAGGGGAGAGACGGTGAAGCTTTCTTT.

The chain recombines TRBV4-1 with TRBJ1-1; weak D call: TRBD1 (5 bases). CDR3 length: 13 residues. CDR1 is MGHRA, CDR2 YSYEKL, per germline. V was trimmed by 0 bases and J by 10 bases, leaving 12 bases between them. As DNA, the CDR3 is TGCGCCAGCAGCCAAGATGCGGGGGTCTCAGCTTTCTTT. It is translated as CASSQDAGVSAFF.